Listed here are 28 T cell receptor beta chains from one sample, sequenced in a study of PD-1 blockade in classical Hodgkin lymphoma. The table came from immunoSEQ multiplex PCR; TCRdb's copy has only in-frame clones and leaves some out. This sample has 20,000 to 25,000 clones; roughly three quarters occur once, and the top ten carry 3% to 4%. Each of the patients experienced relapse following autologous stem cell transplantation, and their brentuximab vedotin exposure differed. Specimen: peripheral blood mononuclear cells (PBMCs), collected at baseline. The receptors derive from a human donor with classical Hodgkin lymphoma.

Only a few counts were recorded for this clone. The rearrangement joins TRBV5-4 to TRBJ2-7, with 8 bases lining up with TRBD1. Germline V gene lookup returns CDR1 SGHNT and CDR2 YYREEE (reference sequence). The V and J ends lost 0 bases and 5 bases, in that order; junction bases with no gene match: 7. CDR3 size: 15 residues. CDR3 region: CASSLGRRQGNEQYF. The CDR3 DNA reads as TGTGCCAGCAGCTTGGGAAGAAGACAGGGGAACGAGCAGTACTTC.

This clone was seen a handful of times. J is TRBJ2-1 and V is TRBV7-9, with 11 bases matching TRBD1. The junction had 5 bases not matched to a gene; V was cut back by 1 base and J by 6 bases. The CDR3 contains 16 residues. The germline CDR1 and CDR2 sequences are SEHNR and FQNEAQ (reference sequence). The CDR3 loop is CASSLVGTGGRNEQFF. CDR3 sequence (DNA): TGTGCCAGCAGCTTAGTTGGGACAGGGGGTCGCAATGAGCAGTTCTTC.

The J gene is TRBJ2-7, the V gene TRBV7-9, with TRBD2 matching over 8 bases. With V trimmed by 4 bases and J by 5 bases, 4 bases remained unmatched. The CDR3 is 13 amino acids. Germline loops: CDR1 SEHNR, CDR2 FQNEAQ (reference sequence). CDR3 in amino acids: CASSSAGVDEQYF. The CDR3 nucleotides are TGTGCCAGCAGCTCAGCGGGAGTCGACGAGCAGTACTTC.

The genes are TRBV11-2 and TRBJ1-2; no reliable D call. Germline lookup yields CDR1 SGHAT and CDR2 FQNNGV. The CDR3 is 14 amino acids. V shed 2 bases and J shed 3 bases, with 10 bases lying between them. DNA for the CDR3: TGTGCCAGCAGCTTAACCCCGAGGGACTATGGCTACACCTTC. Translation gives CASSLTPRDYGYTF.

The V gene is TRBV2, the J gene TRBJ1-5; TRBD1 matches at 7 bases. Germline CDR1 SNHLY, CDR2 FYNNEI. With V trimmed by 4 bases and J by 6 bases, 27 bases remained unmatched. This CDR3 has 21 residues. The CDR3 loop reads CASSAITGVTEWPQIAQPQHF. The CDR3, as DNA: TGTGCCAGCAGTGCCATTACAGGGGTTACCGAGTGGCCCCAAATCGCTCAGCCCCAGCATTTT.

A single count supports this clone. The chain combines TRBV30 with TRBJ2-7, with TRBD1 matching over 8 bases. The germline CDR1 and CDR2 sequences are GTSNPN and SVGIG (reference sequence). The V segment lost 2 bases and the J segment 6 bases; nucleotides outside the gene matches: 12. This CDR3 comprises 15 residues. The CDR3 region is CAWSPSDRVRGEQYF. The CDR3 coding sequence is TGTGCCTGGAGTCCTTCGGACAGGGTTAGGGGCGAGCAGTACTTC.

The rearrangement joins TRBV19 to TRBJ1-2; D is undetermined. Trimming shortened V by 7 bases and J by 5 bases, and 14 bases separated the two germline ends. CDR1 and CDR2 (germline): LNHDA, SQIVND (reference sequence). This CDR3 spans 13 amino acids. The CDR3 bases are TGTGCCAGTACAGGCGGGGTAGGATATGGCTACACCTTC. Translating it yields CASTGGVGYGYTF.

This chain links TRBV27 with TRBJ2-7; D is undetermined. V was shortened by 4 bases and J by 3 bases, with 4 bases between the two germline ends. Germline V gene data show CDR1 as MNHEY and CDR2 as SMNVEV (reference sequence). CDR3 length: 11 amino acids. Written as DNA, the CDR3 is TGTGCCAGCAGTTCCGTCTACGAGCAGTACTTC. Amino acid sequence: CASSSVYEQYF.

This clone has more than one count but fewer than ten. V usage is TRBV6-7 and J usage is TRBJ2-1, with 9 bases matching TRBD1. TRBV6-7 is placed among ORFs of uncertain function. CDR3 length equals 15 residues. The ends lost 1 base at V and 7 bases at J; junction bases unmatched: 5. CDR3 nucleotide sequence: TGTGCCAGCAGTTACTTAGGACAGGGGAGGAATGAGCAGTTCTTC. Its translation: CASSYLGQGRNEQFF.

The V and J genes are TRBV7-9 and TRBJ1-1; D is possibly TRBD1 (6 bases). Germline V gives CDR1 SEHNR, CDR2 FQNEAQ (reference sequence). This CDR3 region has 14 residues. Trimming removed 5 bases from V and 4 bases from J, with 14 bases in between. The CDR3, as DNA: TGTGCCAGCAGCCCCCGGGGGCGGCCCACTGAAGCTTTCTTT. This encodes CASSPRGRPTEAFF.

CDR3 in DNA: TGTGCCAGCAACCCCGGGTTGCCCGGGGAGCTGTTTTTT. Its translation is CASNPGLPGELFF. The V and J genes are TRBV7-6 and TRBJ2-2; no reliable D call. Germline lookup yields CDR1 SGHVS and CDR2 FNYEAQ. The CDR3 is 13 amino acids. Trimming stripped 7 bases from V and 6 bases from J, with 12 bases between.

The chain joins TRBV27 to TRBJ2-7; TRBD1 matches at 7 bases. The CDR3 covers 14 residues. V lost 3 bases, J lost 6 bases, and 8 bases stayed unmatched. CDR1 MNHEY and CDR2 SMNVEV come from the germline V gene (reference sequence). CDR3 in DNA: TGTGCCAGCAGTTTTTCGGGACAGCATCCCGAGCAGTACTTC. The encoded protein is CASSFSGQHPEQYF.

The V and J genes are TRBV7-8 and TRBJ1-2; 9 bases fit TRBD1. CDR1 and CDR2 (germline): SGHVS, FQNEAQ. This CDR3 has 17 amino acids. Trimming cost V 1 base and J 2 bases; bases outside gene matches: 8. The CDR3 loop is CASSLDGRTGVNYGYTF. CDR3 sequence (DNA): TGTGCCAGCAGCTTAGATGGCCGGACAGGGGTGAACTATGGCTACACCTTC.

This clone was counted a single time. The J gene is TRBJ2-7, the V gene TRBV10-3; D remains unclear. In germline, CDR1 is ENHRY, CDR2 SYGVKD. V lost 10 bases to trimming and J lost 0 bases, with 7 bases between them. This CDR3 region has 11 residues. This CDR3 is CATASSYEQYF. In DNA form, the CDR3 reads TGTGCCACCGCGAGCTCCTACGAGCAGTACTTC.

In DNA form, the CDR3 reads TGTGCCAGTAGTATACTGACTAGCGGGGGAGGGGAGCAGTTCTTC. Its translation is CASSILTSGGGEQFF. V usage is TRBV19 and J usage is TRBJ2-1; 12 bases align to TRBD2. This CDR3 contains 15 residues. Germline lookup yields CDR1 LNHDA and CDR2 SQIVND (reference sequence). J lost 10 bases, V lost 2 bases, and 6 bases had no gene match. Complete variable domain (other parts from reference TRBV19 and TRBJ2-1): DGGITQSPKYLFRKEGQNVTLSCEQNLNHDAMYWYRQDPGQGLRLIYYSQIVNDFQKGDIAEGYSVSREKKESFPLTVTSAQKNPTAFYLCASSILTSGGGEQFFGPGTRLTVL.

The J gene is TRBJ1-1, the V gene TRBV19, with 7 positions matching TRBD1. CDR1 and CDR2 from the germline V gene are LNHDA and SQIVND (reference sequence). J lost 2 bases, V lost 0 bases, and 3 bases had no gene match. The CDR3 covers 15 residues. The CDR3 DNA sequence: TGTGCCAGTAGTATAGAGACAGGGCCCAACACTGAAGCTTTCTTT. The encoded protein is CASSIETGPNTEAFF. The full variable domain, completed using reference TRBV19 and TRBJ1-1, is DGGITQSPKYLFRKEGQNVTLSCEQNLNHDAMYWYRQDPGQGLRLIYYSQIVNDFQKGDIAEGYSVSREKKESFPLTVTSAQKNPTAFYLCASSIETGPNTEAFFGQGTRLTVV.

In its sample, this clone ranks as medium-sized. The gene calls are TRBV5-1 and TRBJ2-1; D unresolved. Trimming removed 4 bases from V and 9 bases from J, with 20 bases in between. Germline CDR1 is SGHRS and CDR2 is YFSETQ. CDR3 size: 15 residues. CDR3 region: CASSILGAPEGEQFF. DNA for the CDR3: TGCGCCAGCAGCATCCTCGGCGCCCCCGAAGGTGAGCAGTTCTTC.

The rearrangement links TRBV7-8 to TRBJ2-7, with D possibly being TRBD1 (6 bases). V gave up 1 base and J gave up 3 bases, with 10 bases separating them. The CDR3 sequence is 14 residues long. Germline-derived CDR1 and CDR2 are SGHVS and FQNEAQ. The CDR3 DNA sequence: TGTGCCAGCAGCTTAGGGGTACAGGGCTACGAGCAGTACTTC. Amino acids: CASSLGVQGYEQYF.

The rearrangement joins TRBV16 to TRBJ2-7; 8 nucleotides align to TRBD1. V dropped 1 base and J dropped 2; count of bases not matched to a gene: 13. CDR3 length: 18 residues. Per germline, CDR1 KGHSY and CDR2 FQNENV. CDR3 sequence reads: CASSQFGVSRGRPYEQYF. In DNA form, the CDR3 reads TGTGCCAGCAGCCAATTTGGTGTTTCCAGGGGGCGCCCCTACGAGCAGTACTTC.

J is TRBJ1-1 and V is TRBV2; tentatively, D is TRBD1 (6 bases). V gave up 1 base and J gave up 2 bases, with 11 bases separating them. The CDR3 length is 15 residues. Germline V lookup: CDR1 SNHLY, CDR2 FYNNEI. CDR3 nucleotide sequence: TGTGCCAGCAGTGAAGTGGCAGGGACAAACACTGAAGCTTTCTTT. It codes for CASSEVAGTNTEAFF.

The rearrangement uses TRBV4-3 and TRBJ1-4, with unresolved D. V dropped 0 bases and J dropped 6 bases, with 11 bases sitting between them. The CDR3 totals 15 residues. Per germline, CDR1 LGHNA and CDR2 YSLEER. The CDR3 loop is CASSQEPGGDEKLFF. CDR3 coding DNA: TGCGCCAGCAGCCAAGAACCAGGCGGGGATGAAAAACTGTTTTTT.

The chain carries TRBV6-1 and TRBJ1-6; the D gene is possibly TRBD1 (6 bases). The V end was cut by 4 bases, the J end by 14 bases, with 12 bases between. Germline values: CDR1 MNHNS, CDR2 SASEGT. This CDR3 comprises 12 residues. The CDR3 is CASSAIRDTLHF. The CDR3 region has the DNA TGTGCCAGCAGTGCGATCAGGGACACCCTCCACTTT.

The V gene is TRBV10-3, the J gene TRBJ2-7; 8 nucleotides align to TRBD1. Per germline, CDR1 ENHRY and CDR2 SYGVKD. V trimming: 6 bases; J trimming: 0 bases; junction bases outside the gene matches: 4. The CDR3 covers 14 residues. Here the CDR3 reads CAIRDGTGSYEQYF. The DNA for the CDR3 is TGTGCCATCAGAGATGGGACAGGCTCCTACGAGCAGTACTTC.

The chain couples TRBV19 to TRBJ2-3, with D perhaps matching TRBD1 (6 bases). The CDR3 spans 15 residues. CDR1 LNHDA and CDR2 SQIVND come from the germline V gene (reference sequence). Trimming took 4 bases from V and 4 from J, leaving 15 bases between them. The CDR3 nucleotides read TGTGCCAGTAGTACTACCAGGGGTCTCGCAGATACGCAGTATTTT. Translating gives CASSTTRGLADTQYF.

The sample holds one count of this clone. The rearrangement joins TRBV7-2 to TRBJ2-2, with D unresolved. Germline-derived CDR1 and CDR2 are SGHTA and FQGNSA. Trimming removed 5 bases at V and 7 bases at J, with 11 bases between. CDR3 length: 13 residues. The CDR3 loop reads CASSHNRVGELFF. The CDR3 coding sequence is TGTGCCAGCAGCCACAATCGGGTCGGGGAGCTGTTTTTT.

The J gene is TRBJ2-3, the V gene TRBV5-1, with D possibly TRBD1 on 6 matching bases. The CDR3 length is 14 residues. Germline V gene lookup returns CDR1 SGHRS and CDR2 YFSETQ. V dropped 4 bases and J dropped 6 bases, with 15 bases sitting between them. CDR3: CASSPRTRGDTQYF. The CDR3 region has the DNA TGCGCCAGCAGCCCGAGGACGAGGGGGGATACGCAGTATTTT.

This clone was seen a few times. Here the CDR3 DNA reads TGTGCCAGCAGCTTAAGGGGCACTGAAGCTTTCTTT. Protein sequence: CASSLRGTEAFF. The chain has TRBV4-2 and TRBJ1-1; D might be TRBD1 (5 bases). Per germline, CDR1 LGHNA and CDR2 YNFKEQ. V gave up 5 bases and J gave up 4 bases, with 8 bases separating them. This CDR3 has 12 residues.

This clone was detected only a few times. The chain links TRBV9 to TRBJ2-7; tentatively, D is TRBD1 (6 bases). The V and J ends lost 5 bases and 4 bases respectively, with 13 bases between them. CDR3 size: 13 residues. Germline lookup yields CDR1 SGDLS and CDR2 YYNGEE. The CDR3 reads CASSKQGGYEQYF. As DNA, the CDR3 is TGTGCCAGCAGTAAACAGGGTGGGTACGAGCAGTACTTC.